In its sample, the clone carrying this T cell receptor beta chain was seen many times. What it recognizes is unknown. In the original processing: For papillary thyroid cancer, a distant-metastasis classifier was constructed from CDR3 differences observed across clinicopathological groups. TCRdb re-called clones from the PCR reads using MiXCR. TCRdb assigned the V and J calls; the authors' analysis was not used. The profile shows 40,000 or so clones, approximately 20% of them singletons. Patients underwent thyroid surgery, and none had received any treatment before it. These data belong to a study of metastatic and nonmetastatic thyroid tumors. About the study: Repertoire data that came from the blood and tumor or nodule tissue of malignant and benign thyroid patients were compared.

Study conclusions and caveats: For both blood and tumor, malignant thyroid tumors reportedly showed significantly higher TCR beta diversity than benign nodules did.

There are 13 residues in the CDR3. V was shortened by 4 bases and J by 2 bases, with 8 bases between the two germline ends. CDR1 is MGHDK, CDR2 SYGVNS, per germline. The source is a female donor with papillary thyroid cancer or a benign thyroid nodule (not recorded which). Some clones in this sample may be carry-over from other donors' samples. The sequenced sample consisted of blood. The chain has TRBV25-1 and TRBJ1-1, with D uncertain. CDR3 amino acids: CASSGPRNTEAFF. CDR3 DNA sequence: TGTGCCAGCAGTGGGCCCAGAAACACTGAAGCTTTCTTT.